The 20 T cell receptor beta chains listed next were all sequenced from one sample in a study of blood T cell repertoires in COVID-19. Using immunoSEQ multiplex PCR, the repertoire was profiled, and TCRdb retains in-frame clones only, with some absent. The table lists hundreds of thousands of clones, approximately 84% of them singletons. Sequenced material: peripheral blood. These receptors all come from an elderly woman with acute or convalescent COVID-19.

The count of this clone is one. The CDR3 protein is CAWSPDRNYGYTF. The CDR3 region has the DNA TGTGCCTGGAGTCCAGACAGGAACTATGGCTACACCTTC. This chain uses TRBV30 with TRBJ1-2; D might be TRBD1 (6 bases). Germline CDR1 reads GTSNPN; CDR2 reads SVGIG (reference sequence). Between the trimmed V and J ends, which lost 2 bases and 2 bases, there was a span of 9 bases. CDR3 length: 13 amino acids.

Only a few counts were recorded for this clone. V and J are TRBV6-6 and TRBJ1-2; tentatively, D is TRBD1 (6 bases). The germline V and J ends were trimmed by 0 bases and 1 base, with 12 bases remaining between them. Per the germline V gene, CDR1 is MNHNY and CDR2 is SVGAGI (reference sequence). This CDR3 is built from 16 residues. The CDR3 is CASSYSPGQLNYGYTF. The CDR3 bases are TGTGCCAGCAGTTACTCCCCCGGACAGCTTAACTATGGCTACACCTTC.

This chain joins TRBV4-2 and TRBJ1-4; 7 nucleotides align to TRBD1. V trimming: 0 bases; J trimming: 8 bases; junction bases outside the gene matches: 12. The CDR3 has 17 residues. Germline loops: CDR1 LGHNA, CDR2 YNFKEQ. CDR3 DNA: TGTGCCAGCAGCCAAGATTGGATGGGGACAGAGGGAGAAAAACTGTTTTTT. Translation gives CASSQDWMGTEGEKLFF.

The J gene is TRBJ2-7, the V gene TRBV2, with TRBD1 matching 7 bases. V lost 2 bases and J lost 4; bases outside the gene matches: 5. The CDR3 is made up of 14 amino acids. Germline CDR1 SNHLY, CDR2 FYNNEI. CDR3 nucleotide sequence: TGTGCCAGCAGTGAAACGAGACAGGGATACGAGCAGTACTTC. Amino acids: CASSETRQGYEQYF. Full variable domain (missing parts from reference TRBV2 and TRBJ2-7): EPEVTQTPSHQVTQMGQEVILRCVPISNHLYFYWYRQILGQKVEFLVSFYNNEISEKSEIFDDQFSVERPDGSNFTLKIRSTKLEDSAMYFCASSETRQGYEQYFGPGTRLTVT.

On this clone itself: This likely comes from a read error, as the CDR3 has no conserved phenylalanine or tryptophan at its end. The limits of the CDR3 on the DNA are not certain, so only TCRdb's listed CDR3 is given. The CDR3 loop is CAIRTPQVRR. The chain recombines TRBV10-3 with TRBJ2-7; the DNA was not compared with TRBD1, the D call given in the table. The CDR3 is 10 residues long, ends included. CDR1 ENHRY and CDR2 SYGVKD come from the germline V gene.

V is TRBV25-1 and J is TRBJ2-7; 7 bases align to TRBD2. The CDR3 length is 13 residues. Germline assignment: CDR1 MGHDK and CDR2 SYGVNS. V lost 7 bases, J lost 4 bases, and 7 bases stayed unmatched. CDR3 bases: TGTGCCAGCATTTCGGGGACTACTTACGAGCAGTACTTC. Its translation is CASISGTTYEQYF.

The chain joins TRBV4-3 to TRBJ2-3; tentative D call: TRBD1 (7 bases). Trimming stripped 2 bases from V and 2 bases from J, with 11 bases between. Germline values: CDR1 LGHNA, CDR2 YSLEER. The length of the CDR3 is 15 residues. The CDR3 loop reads CASSQQGGITDTQYF. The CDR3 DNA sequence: TGCGCCAGCAGCCAACAGGGGGGCATCACAGATACGCAGTATTTT.

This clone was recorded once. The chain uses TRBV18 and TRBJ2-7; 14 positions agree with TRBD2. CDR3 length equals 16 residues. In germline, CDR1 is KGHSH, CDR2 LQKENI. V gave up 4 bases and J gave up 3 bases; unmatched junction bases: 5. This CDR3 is CASSQPGLAGGYEQYF. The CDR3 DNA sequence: TGTGCCAGCTCACAACCCGGACTAGCGGGAGGCTACGAGCAGTACTTC.

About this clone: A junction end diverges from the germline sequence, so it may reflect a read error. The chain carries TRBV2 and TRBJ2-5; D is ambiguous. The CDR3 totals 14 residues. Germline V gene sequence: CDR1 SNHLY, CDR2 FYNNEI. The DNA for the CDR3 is TGTGCCAGCAGGGAAGGGCCGCGGCAAGAGACCCAGTACTTC. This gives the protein CASREGPRQETQYF.

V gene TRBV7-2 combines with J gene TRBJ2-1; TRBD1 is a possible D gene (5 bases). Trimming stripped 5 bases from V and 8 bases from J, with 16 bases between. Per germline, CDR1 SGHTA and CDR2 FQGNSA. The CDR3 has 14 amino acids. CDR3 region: CASSPRQTRDEQFF. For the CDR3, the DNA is TGTGCCAGCAGCCCTAGACAGACTCGAGATGAGCAGTTCTTC.

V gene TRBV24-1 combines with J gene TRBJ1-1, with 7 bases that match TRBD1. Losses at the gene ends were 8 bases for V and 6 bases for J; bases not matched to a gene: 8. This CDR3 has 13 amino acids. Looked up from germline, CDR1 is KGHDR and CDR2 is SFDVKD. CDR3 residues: CATNPTGLAEAFF. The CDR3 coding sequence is TGTGCCACCAACCCGACAGGGCTCGCTGAAGCTTTCTTT.

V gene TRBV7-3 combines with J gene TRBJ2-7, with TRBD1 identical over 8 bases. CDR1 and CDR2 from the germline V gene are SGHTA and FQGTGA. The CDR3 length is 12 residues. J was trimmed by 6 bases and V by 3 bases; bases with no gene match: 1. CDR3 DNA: TGTGCCAGCAGCTTCGGACAGGGCGAGCAGTACTTC. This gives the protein CASSFGQGEQYF.

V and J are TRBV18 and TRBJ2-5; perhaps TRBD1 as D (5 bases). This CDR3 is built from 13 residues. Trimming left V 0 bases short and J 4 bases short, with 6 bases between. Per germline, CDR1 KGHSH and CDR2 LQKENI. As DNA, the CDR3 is TGTGCCAGCTCACCACCAGGGGTAGAGACCCAGTACTTC. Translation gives CASSPPGVETQYF. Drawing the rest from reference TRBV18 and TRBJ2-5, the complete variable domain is NAGVMQNPRHLVRRRGQEARLRCSPMKGHSHVYWYRQLPEEGLKFMVYLQKENIIDESGMPKERFSAEFPKEGPSILRIQQVVRGDSAAYFCASSPPGVETQYFGPGTRLLVL.

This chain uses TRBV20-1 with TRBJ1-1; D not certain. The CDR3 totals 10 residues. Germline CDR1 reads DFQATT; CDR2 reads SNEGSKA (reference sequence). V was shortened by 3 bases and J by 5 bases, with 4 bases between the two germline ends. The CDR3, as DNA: TGCAGTGCTAGGAGAACTGAAGCTTTCTTT. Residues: CSARRTEAFF.

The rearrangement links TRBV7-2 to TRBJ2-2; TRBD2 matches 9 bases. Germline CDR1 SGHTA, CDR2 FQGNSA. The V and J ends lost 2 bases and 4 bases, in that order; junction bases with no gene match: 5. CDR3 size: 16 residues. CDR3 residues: CASSLYGAGGTGELFF. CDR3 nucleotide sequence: TGTGCCAGCAGCTTATACGGAGCGGGAGGCACCGGGGAGCTGTTTTTT. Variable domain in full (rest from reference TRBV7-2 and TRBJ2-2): GAGVSQSPSNKVTEKGKDVELRCDPISGHTALYWYRQSLGQGLEFLIYFQGNSAPDKSGLPSDRFSAERTGGSVSTLTIQRTQQEDSAVYLCASSLYGAGGTGELFFGEGSRLTVL.

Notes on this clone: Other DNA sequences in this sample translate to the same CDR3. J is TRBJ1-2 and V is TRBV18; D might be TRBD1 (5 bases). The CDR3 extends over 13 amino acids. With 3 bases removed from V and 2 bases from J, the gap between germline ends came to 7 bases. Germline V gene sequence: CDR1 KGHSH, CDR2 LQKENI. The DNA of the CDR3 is TGTGCCAGCTCACCTGACAGAAACTATGGCTACACCTTC. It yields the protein CASSPDRNYGYTF. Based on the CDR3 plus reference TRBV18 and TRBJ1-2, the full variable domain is NAGVMQNPRHLVRRRGQEARLRCSPMKGHSHVYWYRQLPEEGLKFMVYLQKENIIDESGMPKERFSAEFPKEGPSILRIQQVVRGDSAAYFCASSPDRNYGYTFGSGTRLTVV.

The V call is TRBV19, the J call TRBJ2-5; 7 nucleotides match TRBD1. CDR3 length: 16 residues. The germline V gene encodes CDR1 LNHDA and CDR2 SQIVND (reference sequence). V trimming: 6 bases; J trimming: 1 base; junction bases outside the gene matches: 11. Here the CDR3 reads CASSPRQGAGQETQYF. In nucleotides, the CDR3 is TGTGCCAGTAGCCCTCGACAGGGAGCAGGCCAAGAGACCCAGTACTTC.

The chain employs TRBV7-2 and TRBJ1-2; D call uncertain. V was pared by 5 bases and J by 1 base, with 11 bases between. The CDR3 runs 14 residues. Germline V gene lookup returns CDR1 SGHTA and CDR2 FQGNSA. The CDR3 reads CASSLSHSNYGYTF. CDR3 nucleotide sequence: TGTGCCAGCAGCCTCTCCCACAGTAACTATGGCTACACCTTC.

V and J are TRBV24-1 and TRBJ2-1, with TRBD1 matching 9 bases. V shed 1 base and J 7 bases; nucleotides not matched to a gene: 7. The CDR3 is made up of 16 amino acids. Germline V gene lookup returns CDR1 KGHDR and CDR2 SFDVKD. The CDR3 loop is CATSDFGTGMGNEQFF. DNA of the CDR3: TGTGCCACCAGTGATTTTGGGACAGGGATGGGAAATGAGCAGTTCTTC.

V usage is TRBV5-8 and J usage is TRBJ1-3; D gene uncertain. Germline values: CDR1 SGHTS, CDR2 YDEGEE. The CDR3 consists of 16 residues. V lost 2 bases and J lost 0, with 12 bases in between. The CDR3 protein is CASSFLGRASGNTIYF. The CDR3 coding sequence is TGTGCCAGCAGCTTCCTAGGGAGAGCCTCTGGAAACACCATATATTTT.